This paragraph covers one T cell receptor (beta chain) sequence. The data belong to a study of blood T cell repertoires in COVID-19. Study overall: From the United States, Italy and Spain came samples of acute and convalescent COVID-19. T cells, B-cell-depleted T cells, or PBMCs provided the cDNA or gDNA that served as material.

The germline gives CDR1 SGHVS, CDR2 FQNEAQ. The CDR3 length is 15 residues. The V segment lost 3 bases and the J segment 7 bases; nucleotides outside the gene matches: 12. Per the original methods: The assay estimated nucleated cells by amplifying reference gene primers. TCRdb's copy holds only in-frame clones and misses some; the assay was immunoSEQ multiplex PCR. V and J calls and clone size are as listed in that table; D and trimming were resolved from the DNA. Of around 58,000 clones detected, approximately 85% appear once; the ten largest clones hold around 16%. The sample comprised peripheral blood. The chain uses TRBV7-8 and TRBJ2-7, with 7 bases identical to TRBD2. This receptor was taken from a human donor in a cohort sampled during active COVID-19. This chain's CDR3 is CASSFREDPSWEQYF. The CDR3 DNA is TGTGCCAGCAGCTTCCGGGAGGACCCCTCATGGGAGCAGTACTTC.